This is a list of T cell receptor beta chains from one sample in a study of T-cell memory formation after mild COVID-19. One entry per CDR3 protein results from TCRdb running MiXCR on the 5' RACE reads. The sample lists under 200,000 distinct CDR3 sequences; 10% to 15% were seen once. The source material was PBMCs or a T cell subset sorted from them (not recorded which). The receptors shown here come from a man aged 18 to 29 who had mild COVID-19 (a few samples of this study predate the infection). Cell type and time point are not known. Each CDR3 is given with its conserved first and last residue. Fields, in order: clone size, J gene, V gene, D gene, CDR3 protein, CDR3 DNA. D genes are given only for firm matches. Expanded clones are given a class, and other clones once, few, many or no size at all.

abundance: few
j_gene: TRBJ2-3
v_gene: TRBV9
d_gene: .
CDR3aa: CASRRERAGDTQYF
CDR3nt: TGTGCCAGCAGACGGGAGCGGGCTGGGGATACGCAGTATTTT

abundance: few
j_gene: TRBJ2-5
v_gene: TRBV5-1
d_gene: .
CDR3aa: CASSSMGHSEETQYF
CDR3nt: TGCGCCAGCAGCTCGATGGGGCACTCAGAAGAGACCCAGTACTTC

abundance: .
j_gene: TRBJ1-1
v_gene: TRBV29-1
d_gene: .
CDR3aa: CSVEVTGRHTEAFF
CDR3nt: TGCAGCGTTGAAGTTACAGGCAGGCACACTGAAGCTTTCTTT

abundance: .
j_gene: TRBJ2-7
v_gene: TRBV25-1
d_gene: .
CDR3aa: CASSARGGGREQYF
CDR3nt: TGTGCCAGCAGTGCCCGCGGTGGGGGACGCGAGCAGTACTTC

abundance: .
j_gene: TRBJ1-5
v_gene: TRBV7-2
d_gene: .
CDR3aa: CASSLTAYSNQPQHF
CDR3nt: TGTGCCAGCAGCTTAACAGCATATAGCAATCAGCCCCAGCATTTT

abundance: few
j_gene: TRBJ2-1
v_gene: TRBV11-2
d_gene: .
CDR3aa: CASRSGLAYNEQFF
CDR3nt: TGTGCCAGCCGATCAGGGCTAGCCTACAATGAGCAGTTCTTC

abundance: .
j_gene: TRBJ2-3
v_gene: TRBV7-2
d_gene: .
CDR3aa: CASSRRGNTDTQYF
CDR3nt: TGTGCCAGCAGCCGAAGGGGAAACACAGATACGCAGTATTTT

abundance: .
j_gene: TRBJ2-1
v_gene: TRBV30
d_gene: .
CDR3aa: CAWSLWGGPRSYNEQFF
CDR3nt: TGTGCCTGGAGTCTCTGGGGGGGCCCAAGATCCTACAATGAGCAGTTCTTC

abundance: .
j_gene: TRBJ2-1
v_gene: TRBV6-2/TRBV6-3
d_gene: .
CDR3aa: CASSYLYLWGREFYNEQFF
CDR3nt: TGTGCCAGCAGTTACCTTTATTTGTGGGGACGGGAGTTCTACAATGAGCAGTTCTTC

abundance: .
j_gene: TRBJ2-1
v_gene: TRBV20-1
d_gene: .
CDR3aa: CSAPDLRNYEQFF
CDR3nt: TGCAGTGCCCCGGACTTGCGGAATTATGAGCAGTTCTTC

abundance: .
j_gene: TRBJ1-5
v_gene: TRBV5-1
d_gene: .
CDR3aa: CASSFEGLNQPQHF
CDR3nt: TGCGCCAGCAGCTTCGAGGGACTCAATCAGCCCCAGCATTTT

abundance: .
j_gene: TRBJ2-7
v_gene: TRBV5-1
d_gene: .
CDR3aa: CASSLEGGAEQYF
CDR3nt: TGCGCCAGCAGCTTGGAGGGGGGAGCCGAGCAGTACTTC

abundance: few
j_gene: TRBJ2-7
v_gene: TRBV18
d_gene: TRBD1
CDR3aa: CASSPWAGGEYEQYF
CDR3nt: TGTGCCAGCTCACCATGGGCAGGGGGTGAGTACGAGCAGTACTTC

abundance: .
j_gene: TRBJ2-3
v_gene: TRBV5-1
d_gene: TRBD1
CDR3aa: CASSLDGTATDTQYF
CDR3nt: TGCGCCAGCAGCTTGGACGGGACAGCCACAGATACGCAGTATTTT

abundance: few
j_gene: TRBJ2-3
v_gene: TRBV7-9
d_gene: .
CDR3aa: CASSLGGRGADGSTDTQYF
CDR3nt: TGTGCCAGCAGCTTAGGCGGCAGGGGGGCCGATGGTAGCACAGATACGCAGTATTTT

abundance: .
j_gene: TRBJ2-1
v_gene: TRBV20-1
d_gene: .
CDR3aa: CSARVGTVLNEQFF
CDR3nt: TGCAGTGCTAGAGTGGGGACCGTTCTCAATGAGCAGTTCTTC

abundance: .
j_gene: TRBJ2-5
v_gene: TRBV18
d_gene: TRBD2
CDR3aa: CASSSRLAGGPPPQETQYF
CDR3nt: TGTGCCAGCTCATCTCGACTAGCGGGGGGCCCCCCCCCACAAGAGACCCAGTACTTC

abundance: few
j_gene: TRBJ2-2
v_gene: TRBV12-3/TRBV12-4
d_gene: .
CDR3aa: CASSLNHGRSLNTGELFF
CDR3nt: TGTGCCAGCAGTCTCAATCATGGCAGGTCCCTTAACACCGGGGAGCTGTTTTTT

abundance: few
j_gene: TRBJ1-5
v_gene: TRBV5-1
d_gene: .
CDR3aa: CASSSGFNQPQHF
CDR3nt: TGCGCCAGCAGTTCGGGCTTCAATCAGCCCCAGCATTTT

abundance: many
j_gene: TRBJ1-2
v_gene: TRBV6-6
d_gene: .
CDR3aa: CASSPYRAGYTF
CDR3nt: TGTGCCAGCAGCCCCTACAGGGCTGGCTACACCTTC

abundance: .
j_gene: TRBJ2-3
v_gene: TRBV20-1
d_gene: .
CDR3aa: CATSHGGLPDTQYF
CDR3nt: TGCGCCACCTCCCACGGGGGCCTCCCAGATACGCAGTATTTT

abundance: .
j_gene: TRBJ2-4
v_gene: TRBV5-1
d_gene: .
CDR3aa: CASTQGEVAKNIQYF
CDR3nt: TGCGCCAGTACACAGGGAGAGGTTGCCAAAAACATTCAGTACTTC

abundance: many
j_gene: TRBJ1-3
v_gene: TRBV7-9
d_gene: .
CDR3aa: CASSFGQGNTIYF
CDR3nt: TGTGCCAGCAGCTTTGGGCAGGGGAACACCATATATTTT

abundance: many
j_gene: TRBJ2-5
v_gene: TRBV29-1
d_gene: .
CDR3aa: CSVDSGAGETQYF
CDR3nt: TGCAGCGTTGACTCAGGGGCTGGGGAGACCCAGTACTTC

abundance: many
j_gene: TRBJ2-5
v_gene: TRBV5-1
d_gene: TRBD1
CDR3aa: CASSLVQGGQETQYF
CDR3nt: TGCGCCAGCAGCTTGGTACAGGGGGGACAAGAGACCCAGTACTTC

abundance: .
j_gene: TRBJ2-5
v_gene: TRBV7-9
d_gene: .
CDR3aa: CASSGRDTLQETQYF
CDR3nt: TGTGCCAGCAGCGGGAGGGACACCCTTCAAGAGACCCAGTACTTC

abundance: many
j_gene: TRBJ1-5
v_gene: TRBV27
d_gene: .
CDR3aa: CARYSEQGSFQPQHF
CDR3nt: TGTGCCAGATACTCCGAACAGGGCTCGTTTCAGCCCCAGCATTTT

abundance: .
j_gene: TRBJ1-5
v_gene: TRBV19
d_gene: TRBD1
CDR3aa: CASSQRTGGRDQPQHF
CDR3nt: TGTGCCAGTAGTCAGAGGACAGGGGGAAGGGATCAGCCCCAGCATTTT

abundance: few
j_gene: TRBJ2-1
v_gene: TRBV12-3/TRBV12-4
d_gene: .
CDR3aa: CASSTRVGSEQFF
CDR3nt: TGTGCCAGCAGTACCCGGGTAGGGTCGGAGCAGTTCTTC

abundance: few
j_gene: TRBJ1-3
v_gene: TRBV20-1
d_gene: .
CDR3aa: CSARDSAGNTIYF
CDR3nt: TGCAGTGCCCGAGACAGTGCCGGAAACACCATATATTTT

abundance: .
j_gene: TRBJ2-5
v_gene: TRBV7-2
d_gene: TRBD1
CDR3aa: CASSSTGASETQYF
CDR3nt: TGTGCCAGCAGTTCGACAGGGGCGAGCGAGACCCAGTACTTC

abundance: .
j_gene: TRBJ1-1
v_gene: TRBV29-1
d_gene: TRBD1
CDR3aa: CSVEGQGRTEAFF
CDR3nt: TGCAGCGTTGAAGGACAGGGGAGAACTGAAGCTTTCTTT

abundance: .
j_gene: TRBJ1-2
v_gene: TRBV12-3/TRBV12-4
d_gene: TRBD1
CDR3aa: CASSSTGQYYGYTF
CDR3nt: TGTGCCAGCAGTTCCACGGGACAGTACTATGGCTACACCTTC

abundance: .
j_gene: TRBJ1-3
v_gene: TRBV9
d_gene: .
CDR3aa: CASSVGSSGNTIYF
CDR3nt: TGTGCCAGCAGCGTAGGTAGCTCTGGAAACACCATATATTTT

abundance: few
j_gene: TRBJ2-2
v_gene: TRBV7-8
d_gene: .
CDR3aa: CASRETGELFF
CDR3nt: TGTGCCAGCAGGGAGACCGGGGAGCTGTTTTTT

abundance: many
j_gene: TRBJ2-3
v_gene: TRBV20-1
d_gene: .
CDR3aa: CSARDLRGGGDTQYF
CDR3nt: TGCAGTGCTAGAGATCTGAGGGGGGGAGGGGATACGCAGTATTTT

abundance: .
j_gene: TRBJ1-1
v_gene: TRBV3-1
d_gene: .
CDR3aa: CASSLGGPRTEAFF
CDR3nt: TGTGCCAGCAGCCTAGGGGGACCCAGGACTGAAGCTTTCTTT

abundance: .
j_gene: TRBJ1-1
v_gene: TRBV7-2
d_gene: .
CDR3aa: CASSLALLNTEAFF
CDR3nt: TGTGCCAGCAGCTTAGCGCTGCTGAACACTGAAGCTTTCTTT

abundance: few
j_gene: TRBJ2-5
v_gene: TRBV2
d_gene: .
CDR3aa: CASTPVAAAGETQYF
CDR3nt: TGTGCCAGCACTCCGGTGGCGGCGGCGGGAGAGACCCAGTACTTC

abundance: .
j_gene: TRBJ2-5
v_gene: TRBV7-9
d_gene: TRBD1
CDR3aa: CASSLRGQFPQYF
CDR3nt: TGTGCCAGCAGCCTCCGGGGACAGTTTCCCCAGTACTTC

abundance: few
j_gene: TRBJ2-1
v_gene: TRBV20-1
d_gene: TRBD2
CDR3aa: CSAANSGGASEQFF
CDR3nt: TGCAGTGCCGCAAATAGCGGGGGGGCCTCTGAGCAGTTCTTC

abundance: .
j_gene: TRBJ2-7
v_gene: TRBV12-3/TRBV12-4
d_gene: TRBD1
CDR3aa: CASRRGQGAAYEQYF
CDR3nt: TGTGCCAGCAGGAGGGGACAGGGGGCCGCCTACGAGCAGTACTTC

abundance: .
j_gene: TRBJ2-5
v_gene: TRBV4-3
d_gene: TRBD1
CDR3aa: CASSQGTGLGETQYF
CDR3nt: TGCGCCAGCAGCCAGGGGACAGGGTTGGGAGAGACCCAGTACTTC

abundance: few
j_gene: TRBJ1-2
v_gene: TRBV20-1
d_gene: .
CDR3aa: CSARAFQETYGYTF
CDR3nt: TGCAGTGCTAGAGCCTTTCAGGAGACATATGGCTACACCTTC

abundance: few
j_gene: TRBJ1-5
v_gene: TRBV5-1
d_gene: .
CDR3aa: CASSTDPNQPQHF
CDR3nt: TGCGCCAGCAGCACCGATCCGAATCAGCCCCAGCATTTT

abundance: many
j_gene: TRBJ2-1
v_gene: TRBV7-2
d_gene: .
CDR3aa: CASSSRRATNEQFF
CDR3nt: TGTGCCAGCAGCTCCCGACGCGCCACCAATGAGCAGTTCTTC

abundance: few
j_gene: TRBJ1-2
v_gene: TRBV5-1
d_gene: TRBD1
CDR3aa: CASSWDRANYGYTF
CDR3nt: TGCGCCAGCAGCTGGGACAGAGCTAACTATGGCTACACCTTC

abundance: .
j_gene: TRBJ2-1
v_gene: TRBV7-2
d_gene: TRBD2
CDR3aa: CASSLVAGNEQFF
CDR3nt: TGTGCCAGCAGCTTAGTAGCGGGCAATGAGCAGTTCTTC

abundance: .
j_gene: TRBJ2-1
v_gene: TRBV28
d_gene: TRBD2
CDR3aa: CASSLFPGGSDEQFF
CDR3nt: TGTGCCAGCAGTTTATTCCCCGGCGGGAGCGATGAGCAGTTCTTC

abundance: many
j_gene: TRBJ2-5
v_gene: TRBV12-3/TRBV12-4
d_gene: TRBD2
CDR3aa: CASSPLAAQETQYF
CDR3nt: TGTGCCAGCAGCCCACTAGCGGCCCAAGAGACCCAGTACTTC

abundance: .
j_gene: TRBJ2-5
v_gene: TRBV25-1
d_gene: .
CDR3aa: CASSDWSQETQYF
CDR3nt: TGTGCCAGCAGTGACTGGAGCCAAGAGACCCAGTACTTC

abundance: few
j_gene: TRBJ2-7
v_gene: TRBV7-2
d_gene: .
CDR3aa: CASSVTYEQYF
CDR3nt: TGTGCCAGCAGCGTAACCTACGAGCAGTACTTC

abundance: once
j_gene: TRBJ2-1
v_gene: TRBV9
d_gene: TRBD2
CDR3aa: CASSRTSDTYNEQFF
CDR3nt: TGTGCCAGCAGTCGCACTAGCGACACCTACAATGAGCAGTTCTTC

abundance: few
j_gene: TRBJ1-5
v_gene: TRBV5-6
d_gene: .
CDR3aa: CASSRLGRPQHF
CDR3nt: TGTGCCAGCAGCCGATTAGGGCGGCCCCAGCATTTT

abundance: .
j_gene: TRBJ1-3
v_gene: TRBV7-9
d_gene: .
CDR3aa: CSSSPRGGSGNTIYF
CDR3nt: TGTTCCAGCAGCCCCCGAGGGGGCTCTGGAAACACCATATATTTT

abundance: .
j_gene: TRBJ2-7
v_gene: TRBV4-1
d_gene: .
CDR3aa: CASSQDPGGGREQYF
CDR3nt: TGCGCCAGCAGCCAAGATCCGGGCGGGGGCCGGGAGCAGTACTTC